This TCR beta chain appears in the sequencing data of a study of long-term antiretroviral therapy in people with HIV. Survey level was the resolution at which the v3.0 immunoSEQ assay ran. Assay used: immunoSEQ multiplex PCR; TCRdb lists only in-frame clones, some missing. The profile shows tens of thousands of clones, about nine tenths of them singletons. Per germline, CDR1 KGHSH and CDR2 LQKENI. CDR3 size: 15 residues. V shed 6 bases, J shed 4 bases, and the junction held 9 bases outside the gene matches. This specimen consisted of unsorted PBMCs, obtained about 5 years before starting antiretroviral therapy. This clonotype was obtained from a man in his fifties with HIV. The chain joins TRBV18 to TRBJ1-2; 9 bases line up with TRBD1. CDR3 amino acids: CASSPGQGLIYGYTF. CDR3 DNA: TGTGCCAGCTCCCCGGGACAGGGACTCATCTATGGCTACACCTTC.